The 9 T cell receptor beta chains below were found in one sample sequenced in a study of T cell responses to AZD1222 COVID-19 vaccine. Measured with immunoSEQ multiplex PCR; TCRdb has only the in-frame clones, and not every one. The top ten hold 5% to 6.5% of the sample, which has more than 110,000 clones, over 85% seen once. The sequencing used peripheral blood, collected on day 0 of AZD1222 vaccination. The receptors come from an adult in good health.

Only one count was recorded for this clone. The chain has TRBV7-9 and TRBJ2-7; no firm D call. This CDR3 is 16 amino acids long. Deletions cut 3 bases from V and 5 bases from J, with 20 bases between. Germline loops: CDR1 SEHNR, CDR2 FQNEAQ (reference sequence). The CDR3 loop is CASSFLSWTVSDEQYF. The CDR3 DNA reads TGTGCCAGCAGCTTCTTGAGCTGGACGGTGTCCGACGAGCAGTACTTC.

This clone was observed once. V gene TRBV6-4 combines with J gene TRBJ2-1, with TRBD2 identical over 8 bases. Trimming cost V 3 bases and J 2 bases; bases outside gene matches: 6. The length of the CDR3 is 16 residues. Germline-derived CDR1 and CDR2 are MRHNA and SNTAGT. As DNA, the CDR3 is TGTGCCAGCAGTGAGGGGTTAGCGGGGACCTACAATGAGCAGTTCTTC. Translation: CASSEGLAGTYNEQFF.

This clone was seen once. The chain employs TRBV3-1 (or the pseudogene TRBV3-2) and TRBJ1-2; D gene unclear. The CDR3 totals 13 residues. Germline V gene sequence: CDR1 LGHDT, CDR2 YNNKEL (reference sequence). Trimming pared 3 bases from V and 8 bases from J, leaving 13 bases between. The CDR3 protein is CASSQEDARGYTF. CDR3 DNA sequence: TGTGCCAGCAGCCAGGAAGACGCGAGGGGCTACACCTTC.

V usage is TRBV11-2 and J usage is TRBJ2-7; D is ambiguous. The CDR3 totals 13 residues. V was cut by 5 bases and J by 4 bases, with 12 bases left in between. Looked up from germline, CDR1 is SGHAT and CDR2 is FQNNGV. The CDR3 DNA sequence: TGTGCCAGCAGCCTTACCCCCTGGTACGAGCAGTACTTC. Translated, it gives CASSLTPWYEQYF. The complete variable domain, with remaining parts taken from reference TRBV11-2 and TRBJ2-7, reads EAGVAQSPRYKIIEKRQSVAFWCNPISGHATLYWYQQILGQGPKLLIQFQNNGVVDDSQLPKDRFSAERLKGVDSTLKIQPAKLEDSAVYLCASSLTPWYEQYFGPGTRLTVT.

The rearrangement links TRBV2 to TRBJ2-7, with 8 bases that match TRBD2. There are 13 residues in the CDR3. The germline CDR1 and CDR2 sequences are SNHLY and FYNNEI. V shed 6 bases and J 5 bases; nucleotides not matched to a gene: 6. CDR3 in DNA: TGTGCCAGCAGCTACACTAGCGGAAACGAGCAGTACTTC. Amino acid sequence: CASSYTSGNEQYF.

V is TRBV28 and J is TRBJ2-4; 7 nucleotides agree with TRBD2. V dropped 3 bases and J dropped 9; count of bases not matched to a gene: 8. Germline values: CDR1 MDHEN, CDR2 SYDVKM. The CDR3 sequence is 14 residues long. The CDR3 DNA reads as TGTGCCAGCAGTTTGATGGGGGGGGAGGTCATTCAGTACTTC. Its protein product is CASSLMGGEVIQYF.

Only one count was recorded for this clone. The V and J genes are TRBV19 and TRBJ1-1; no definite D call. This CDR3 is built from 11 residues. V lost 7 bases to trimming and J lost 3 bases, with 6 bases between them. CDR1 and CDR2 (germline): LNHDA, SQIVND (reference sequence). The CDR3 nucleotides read TGTGCCAGTACCTTGGACACTGAAGCTTTCTTT. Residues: CASTLDTEAFF.

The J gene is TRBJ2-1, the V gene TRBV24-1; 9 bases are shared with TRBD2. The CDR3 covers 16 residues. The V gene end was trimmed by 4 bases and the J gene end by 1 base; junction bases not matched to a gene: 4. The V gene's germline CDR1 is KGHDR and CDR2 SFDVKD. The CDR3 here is CATSDRLAGSYNEQFF. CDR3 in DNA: TGTGCCACCAGTGACCGGCTAGCGGGATCCTACAATGAGCAGTTCTTC.

DNA of the CDR3: TGTGCCAGCAGCGGTACTAGCGGGAGGAACACCGGGGAGCTGTTTTTT. Translation: CASSGTSGRNTGELFF. This rearrangement joins TRBV2 to TRBJ2-2, with 11 bases matching TRBD2. There are 16 residues in the CDR3. Trimming cost V 6 bases and J 1 base; bases outside gene matches: 4. Germline CDR1 reads SNHLY; CDR2 reads FYNNEI.